This TCR beta chain was documented in a study of shared clonotypes between healthy human individuals. Assay used: immunoSEQ multiplex PCR; TCRdb lists only in-frame clones, some missing. The data show roughly 410,000 clones, with 90% to 97% seen just once and around 0.32% held by the top ten. The germline CDR1 and CDR2 sequences are SGHRS and YFSETQ. Between the trimmed V and J ends, which lost 2 bases and 6 bases, there was a span of 9 bases. The CDR3 sequence is 12 residues long. This clonotype originated in a young man in good health. The J gene is TRBJ2-7, the V gene TRBV5-1; D is possibly TRBD1 (6 bases). Sequenced input: memory CD8+ T cells sorted from blood. Specified subset: CD45RO+ cells pooled with CCR7-negative TemRA cells. The CDR3 spells CASSFLQGEQYF. In nucleotides, the CDR3 is TGCGCCAGCAGCTTCCTACAGGGCGAGCAGTACTTC.